This T cell receptor (beta chain) came from a study of CD4 and CD8 cells across lung adenocarcinoma regions. The patients had localized lung adenocarcinoma, a non-small cell subtype. The CDR3 sequence is 20 residues long. Per germline, CDR1 MGHDK and CDR2 SYGVNS. Trimming shortened V by 1 base and J by 4 bases, and 25 bases separated the two germline ends. TCRdb analysed the PCR reads with MiXCR anew, one entry per CDR3 protein. The data hold 2,000 to 3,000 distinct CDR3 sequences, with less than 80% observed a single time. V and J are TRBV25-1 and TRBJ2-2; the D is unclear. Sequencing was carried out using CD4+ T cells from the center of a lung tumor. This clonotype originated in a female donor with lung adenocarcinoma. The CD4 and CD8 labels of this study may be unreliable. The DNA of the CDR3 is TGTGCCAGCAGTGAATTGGAGCTCTGGGGTAGGGCAACGGGCACCGGGGAGCTGTTTTTT. Its translation is CASSELELWGRATGTGELFF.